Listed below are T cell receptor beta chains from one sample, sequenced in a study of control samples from healthy donors and cancer patients. Sequencing was performed with immunoSEQ multiplex PCR; in TCRdb, only in-frame clones are kept and a portion is missing. The table shows around 94,000 clones, with roughly nine tenths occurring only once. What was sequenced was blood. The receptors here all came from a woman between 18 and 29 years old in good health. The CDR3 runs from the conserved cysteine through the conserved F or W. A D gene is named only where the DNA matches it firmly. The listing skips clone size in some rows; elsewhere it reads once, few, many or a size class.

j_gene | v_gene | abundance | d_gene | CDR3nt | CDR3aa
TRBJ1-1 | TRBV10-3 | - | TRBD1 | TGTGCCATCAGTGAGTCGGGACAGTTAAACACTGAAGCTTTCTTT | CAISESGQLNTEAFF
TRBJ2-7 | TRBV9 | - | TRBD2 | TGTGCCAGCAGCGTAGGTAGAGCGGGGGGGCTCGAAGAGCAGTACTTC | CASSVGRAGGLEEQYF
TRBJ2-5 | TRBV19 | - | TRBD2 | TGTGCCAGTAGTATCATCGGGGGGGTCGGAGAGACCCAGTACTTC | CASSIIGGVGETQYF
TRBJ2-3 | TRBV6-4 | - | - | TGTGCCAGCAGTGACTCAAAAGGGCATAAGCAGTATTTT | CASSDSKGHKQYF
TRBJ2-7 | TRBV7-9 | - | - | TGTGCCAGCAGCTTCTTGACCTACGAGCAGTACTTC | CASSFLTYEQYF
TRBJ1-2 | TRBV4-1 | - | - | TGCGCCAGCAGCCAAGTGGCGGATACTCTCTATGGCTACACCTTC | CASSQVADTLYGYTF
TRBJ1-1 | TRBV27 | - | TRBD1 | TGTGCCAGCAGTCGGACGACAGGGGTCGGGGTGGGGAACACTGAAGCTTTCTTT | CASSRTTGVGVGNTEAFF
TRBJ2-3 | TRBV6-5 | - | - | TGTGCCAGCGGAGGCACAGATACGCAGTATTTT | CASGGTDTQYF
TRBJ2-3 | TRBV7-9 | - | TRBD1 | TGTGCCAGCAGCTTGGACAGGGGGCACACAGATACGCAGTATTTT | CASSLDRGHTDTQYF
TRBJ1-1 | TRBV10-3 | - | - | TGTGCCAGCTATGGGGGCACTGAAGCTTTCTTT | CASYGGTEAFF
TRBJ2-5 | TRBV7-7 | - | TRBD2 | TGTGCCAGCAGCCGAGTCGGGGGGACTCAAGAGACCCAGTACTTC | CASSRVGGTQETQYF
TRBJ1-1 | TRBV19 | - | - | TGTGCCAGTAGTATAGGACAGTTCTTTGAAGCTTTCTTT | CASSIGQFFEAFF
TRBJ2-7 | TRBV7-2 | - | TRBD1 | TGTGCCAGCAGCTTCCAACAGGGGGCGAGCTACGAGCAGTACTTC | CASSFQQGASYEQYF
TRBJ2-5 | TRBV5-6 | once | - | TGTGCCAGCAGCTTGGACCTCGGCCCAAGGGAAGAGACCCAGTACTTC | CASSLDLGPREETQYF
TRBJ2-3 | TRBV6-5 | - | - | TGTGCCAGCAGTCCTTTTGATACGCAGTATTTT | CASSPFDTQYF
TRBJ1-6 | TRBV6-1 | - | - | TGTGCCAGCAGTGAATTCCTGGGGGATTATTCACCCCTCCACTTT | CASSEFLGDYSPLHF
TRBJ1-2 | TRBV19 | - | - | TGTGCCAGTAGTATCGGCATAGCTAACTATGGCTACACCTTC | CASSIGIANYGYTF
TRBJ2-1 | TRBV4-2 | once | TRBD1 | TGTGCCAGCAGCCTACGGCCGGGACAGGGAGACAATGAGCAGTTCTTC | CASSLRPGQGDNEQFF
TRBJ1-5 | TRBV7-2 | - | - | TGTGCCAGCAGCTTAGATCGCTCTCAGCCCCAGCATTTT | CASSLDRSQPQHF
TRBJ2-1 | TRBV5-4 | - | - | TGTGCCAGCAGCTTACAGGGTCCCTACAATGAGCAGTTCTTC | CASSLQGPYNEQFF
TRBJ1-6 | TRBV5-8 | - | - | TGTGCCAGCAGCTTCCAGGGTACATCGGAGAATTCACCCCTCCACTTT | CASSFQGTSENSPLHF
TRBJ2-6 | TRBV15 | - | - | TGTGCCACCAGCGGGACCACAGGGACTGGGGCCAACGTCCTGACTTTC | CATSGTTGTGANVLTF
TRBJ2-5 | TRBV5-1 | - | TRBD2 | TGCGCCAGCAGCTTGGGACTAGCGGAGATCGAGACCCAGTACTTC | CASSLGLAEIETQYF
TRBJ2-3 | TRBV7-3 | - | - | TGTGCCAGCGCCCCACAGGGGGGGAACACAGATACGCAGTATTTT | CASAPQGGNTDTQYF
TRBJ2-3 | TRBV19 | - | - | TGTGCCACGATGGGGCCCCTTAGCACAGATACGCAGTATTTT | CATMGPLSTDTQYF
TRBJ1-1 | TRBV19 | - | - | TGTGCCAGTACCCCGAGGGGGAACCCTGAAGCTTTCTTT | CASTPRGNPEAFF
TRBJ1-1 | TRBV5-6 | once | - | TGTGCCAGCAGCTTGAAGATGAACACTGAAGCTTTCTTT | CASSLKMNTEAFF
TRBJ1-6 | TRBV10-3 | - | TRBD1 | TGTGCCATCAGTGCCTTCGGGGGCCCCGGGACAGATAATTCACCCCTCCACTTT | CAISAFGGPGTDNSPLHF
TRBJ2-1 | TRBV10-2 | once | - | TGCGCCAGCAGTGGAGTGTTGCAAGGGGTATATGAGCAGTTCTTC | CASSGVLQGVYEQFF
TRBJ1-2 | TRBV4-1 | once | - | TGCGCCAGCAGCCAAGCTACGGGGGCAAGCGGCTACACCTTC | CASSQATGASGYTF
TRBJ2-7 | TRBV5-1 | - | - | TGCGCCAGCAGCTTCCCCGGCAGGGGGGGAGACGAGCAGTACTTC | CASSFPGRGGDEQYF
TRBJ1-5 | TRBV5-1 | - | - | TGCGCCAGCAGCCTCGACAGCAGCAATCAGCCCCAGCATTTT | CASSLDSSNQPQHF
TRBJ1-4 | TRBV5-6 | once | - | TGTGCCAGCAGCCCCCCGGGGGGGCTTAATGAAAAACTGTTTTTT | CASSPPGGLNEKLFF
TRBJ1-1 | TRBV5-4 | - | TRBD1 | TGTGCCAGCAGCTCACGTTGGACAGGGGAGAACACTGAAGCTTTCTTT | CASSSRWTGENTEAFF
TRBJ2-3 | TRBV5-1 | - | - | TGCGCCAGCAGCTCCGGGGGGCAGATCCCAGATACGCAGTATTTT | CASSSGGQIPDTQYF
TRBJ2-2 | TRBV27 | - | - | TGTGCCAGCAGTTCACACCTTCGGGGCACCGGGGAGCTGTTTTTT | CASSSHLRGTGELFF
TRBJ2-7 | TRBV27 | - | TRBD1 | TGTGCCAGCAGTCACATCGGGACAGGCAGAACCTACGAGCAGTACTTC | CASSHIGTGRTYEQYF
TRBJ2-7 | TRBV20-1 | - | TRBD2 | TGCAGTGCTAGTCGGAGCGGGGGGTCCAACTACGAGCAGTACTTC | CSASRSGGSNYEQYF
TRBJ1-1 | TRBV18 | - | - | TGTGCCAGCTCACCGGAGATGGGGAGGACTGAAGCTTTCTTT | CASSPEMGRTEAFF
TRBJ1-1 | TRBV9 | - | TRBD1 | TGTGCCAGCAGCGAATCCGGGACAGGGAACACTGAAGCTTTCTTT | CASSESGTGNTEAFF
TRBJ1-3 | TRBV27 | - | - | TGTGCCAGCAGTGGCAGGGCTGGAAACACCATATATTTT | CASSGRAGNTIYF
TRBJ1-2 | TRBV11-2 | - | - | TGTGCCAGCAGCGGGGCGGGGAAGGGCTACACCTTC | CASSGAGKGYTF
TRBJ1-1 | TRBV7-2 | - | - | TGTGCCAGCACCGGAGGGTGGGGAATGAACACTGAAGCTTTCTTT | CASTGGWGMNTEAFF
TRBJ1-1 | TRBV5-1 | - | - | TGCGCCAGCAGCTTTGGGAACACTGAAGCTTTCTTT | CASSFGNTEAFF
TRBJ1-5 | TRBV6-5 | - | - | TGTGCCAGCAGTTCAGCCGGGAGCAATCAGCCCCAGCATTTT | CASSSAGSNQPQHF
TRBJ2-7 | TRBV7-9 | - | - | TGTGCCAGCAGCCTTAGTGCGAGCTCCTACGAGCAGTACTTC | CASSLSASSYEQYF
TRBJ2-7 | TRBV18 | - | TRBD1 | TGTGCCAGCTCACTGGGGACAGGGGCATACGAGCAGTACTTC | CASSLGTGAYEQYF
TRBJ1-1 | TRBV5-1 | - | TRBD1 | TGCGCCAGCAGCTCTGCAGGGGGGAGCACTGAAGCTTTCTTT | CASSSAGGSTEAFF
TRBJ2-4 | TRBV5-1 | once | - | TGCGCCAGCAGGAAGGTCCGGTTAGCCAAAAACATTCAGTACTTC | CASRKVRLAKNIQYF
TRBJ1-1 | TRBV29-1 | - | TRBD1 | TGCAGCGTGGCGACAGGGAAGTACACTGAAGCTTTCTTT | CSVATGKYTEAFF
TRBJ2-7 | TRBV10-2 | - | TRBD2 | TGCGCCAGCAGCACAAACCCTAGCGGGGGGGCCCACGAGCAGTACTTC | CASSTNPSGGAHEQYF
TRBJ2-3 | TRBV7-8 | - | - | TGTGCCAGCAGCTTATCTGAACTAGTCGGACTCACGCAGTATTTT | CASSLSELVGLTQYF
TRBJ1-2 | TRBV9 | once | - | TGTGCCAGCAGCCTACAGGGCTATGGCTACACCTTC | CASSLQGYGYTF